One sample yielded the 27 T cell receptor beta chains listed below, sequenced in a study of technical replicates of blood from a handful of donors. The method was immunoSEQ multiplex PCR; TCRdb's version includes in-frame clones alone and lacks a portion of them. This table has 91,000 or so clones, about 95% appearing once. The specimen sequenced was T cells isolated from PBMCs. All receptors come from a human donor in good health.

The chain combines TRBV4-1 with TRBJ1-1; the D is unclear. V lost 1 base and J 8 bases, leaving 11 bases between the germline ends. Germline V gives CDR1 MGHRA, CDR2 YSYEKL. The CDR3 runs 13 residues. CDR3 residues: CASSQVREWEAFF. CDR3 sequence (DNA): TGCGCCAGCAGCCAAGTACGGGAGTGGGAAGCTTTCTTT.

This chain uses TRBV4-2 with TRBJ2-3, with TRBD2 as a possible D gene (7 bases). The V and J ends lost 0 bases and 5 bases respectively, with 12 bases between them. Germline values: CDR1 LGHNA, CDR2 YNFKEQ. CDR3 length equals 15 residues. In DNA form, the CDR3 reads TGTGCCAGCAGCCAAGATCGGGGGGCGGGAGATACGCAGTATTTT. Translating gives CASSQDRGAGDTQYF.

The chain links TRBV13 to TRBJ2-5, with 7 nucleotides matching TRBD1. Per germline, CDR1 PRHDT and CDR2 FYEKMQ (reference sequence). CDR3 length: 15 amino acids. The junction had 10 bases not matched to a gene; V was cut back by 4 bases and J by 5 bases. In nucleotides, the CDR3 is TGTGCCAGCAGCTCCAACAGGGGTAGAGGTGAGACCCAGTACTTC. This translates into CASSSNRGRGETQYF.

This clone was seen once. The chain has TRBV28 and TRBJ1-1; no reliable D call. CDR3 size: 14 residues. Trimming shortened V by 6 bases and J by 2 bases, and 13 bases separated the two germline ends. Per germline, CDR1 MDHEN and CDR2 SYDVKM. The CDR3 reads CASRSRIRNTEAFF. As DNA, the CDR3 is TGTGCCAGCAGGTCCAGGATCAGAAACACTGAAGCTTTCTTT.

The chain links TRBV6-5 to TRBJ2-7; 7 nucleotides line up with TRBD1. The CDR3 sequence is 13 residues long. Germline loops: CDR1 MNHEY, CDR2 SVGAGI. Losses at the gene ends were 0 bases for V and 5 bases for J; bases not matched to a gene: 1. The CDR3 coding sequence is TGTGCCAGCAGTTACTCAGGGGGCCACGAGCAGTACTTC. Amino acids: CASSYSGGHEQYF.

The gene calls are TRBV7-8 and TRBJ2-3, with TRBD1 matching over 7 bases. V lost 5 bases, J lost 6 bases, and 5 bases stayed unmatched. The germline CDR1 and CDR2 sequences are SGHVS and FQNEAQ. CDR3 length: 13 amino acids. In DNA, the CDR3 is TGTGCCAGCAGCGACCGGGACAGTGATACGCAGTATTTT. It codes for CASSDRDSDTQYF. The full variable domain, completed using reference TRBV7-8 and TRBJ2-3, is GAGVSQSPRYKVAKRGQDVALRCDPISGHVSLFWYQQALGQGPEFLTYFQNEAQLDKSGLPSDRFFAERPEGSVSTLKIQRTQQEDSAVYLCASSDRDSDTQYFGPGTRLTVL.

This clone was observed once. This chain links TRBV7-9 with TRBJ2-2; no clear D gene. The CDR3 consists of 15 residues. CDR1 is SEHNR, CDR2 FQNEAQ, per germline (reference sequence). The V end lost 2 bases, the J end lost 0 bases, and 7 bases lay between the germline ends. The CDR3 spells CASSLYSPNTGELFF. CDR3 DNA: TGTGCCAGCAGCTTATACAGCCCGAACACCGGGGAGCTGTTTTTT.

The rearrangement uses TRBV4-1 and TRBJ2-3; 7 bases align to TRBD1. Germline V CDR1 and CDR2: MGHRA, YSYEKL. The V gene end was trimmed by 1 base and the J gene end by 0 bases; junction bases not matched to a gene: 7. The CDR3 contains 17 residues. This CDR3 is CASSQVNRGPSTDTQYF. The CDR3 region has the DNA TGCGCCAGCAGCCAAGTCAACAGGGGCCCTAGCACAGATACGCAGTATTTT.

This chain uses TRBV30 with TRBJ1-2; D not resolved. V was clipped by 4 bases and J by 7 bases, with 19 bases between them. Germline values: CDR1 GTSNPN, CDR2 SVGIG (reference sequence). This CDR3 is built from 14 residues. CDR3 in amino acids: CAWIALAGSSGYTF. The CDR3 nucleotides are TGTGCCTGGATAGCGCTTGCAGGTTCTTCTGGCTACACCTTC.

This rearrangement joins TRBV14 to TRBJ2-5; 11 bases are a match to TRBD1. The V gene's germline CDR1 is SGHDN and CDR2 FVKESK. J lost 5 bases, V lost 0 bases, and 17 bases had no gene match. This CDR3 has 20 residues. The CDR3 sequence: CASSQDRFLVDRGRRETQYF. The DNA for the CDR3 is TGTGCCAGCAGCCAAGATCGTTTTTTAGTGGACAGGGGGCGCAGGGAGACCCAGTACTTC.

V usage is TRBV7-9 and J usage is TRBJ2-2; maybe TRBD1 (6 bases). Germline V gene lookup returns CDR1 SEHNR and CDR2 FQNEAQ (reference sequence). The V end lost 4 bases, the J end lost 9 bases, and 18 bases lay between the germline ends. The length of the CDR3 is 15 residues. CDR3 amino acids: CASSSPGQQHRELFF. The CDR3 nucleotides are TGTGCCAGCAGCTCCCCCGGACAGCAACACCGGGAGCTGTTTTTT. The whole variable domain, remainder taken from reference TRBV7-9 and TRBJ2-2, is DTGVSQNPRHKITKRGQNVTFRCDPISEHNRLYWYRQTLGQGPEFLTYFQNEAQLEKSRLLSDRFSAERPKGSFSTLEIQRTEQGDSAMYLCASSSPGQQHRELFFGEGSRLTVL.

The chain couples TRBV9 to TRBJ1-2; 10 bases fit TRBD1. J gave up 4 bases and V 3 bases, and 6 bases lay outside the gene matches. CDR1 and CDR2 from the germline V gene are SGDLS and YYNGEE. The CDR3 totals 15 residues. CDR3 in DNA: TGTGCCAGCAGCGAGGGACAGGGGCCCCCCTATGGCTACACCTTC. It is translated as CASSEGQGPPYGYTF. The full variable domain, its missing parts supplied by reference TRBV9 and TRBJ1-2, is DSGVTQTPKHLITATGQRVTLRCSPRSGDLSVYWYQQSLDQGLQFLIQYYNGEERAKGNILERFSAQQFPDLHSELNLSSLELGDSALYFCASSEGQGPPYGYTFGSGTRLTVV.

This chain uses TRBV2 with TRBJ2-7; 9 bases map to TRBD1. Trimming at V came to 3 bases and at J to 0 bases, leaving 6 bases not matched to a gene. The CDR3 spans 16 residues. CDR1 and CDR2 (germline): SNHLY, FYNNEI. The DNA of the CDR3 is TGTGCCAGCAGTGACACCGGGACAGGGAGCTCCTACGAGCAGTACTTC. Residues: CASSDTGTGSSYEQYF.

The chain joins TRBV5-6 to TRBJ2-1, with D possibly TRBD2 on 5 matching bases. The CDR3 sequence is 15 residues long. The ends were cut back, 4 bases at V and 0 bases at J, with 11 bases in the middle. Germline V gene sequence: CDR1 SGHDT, CDR2 YYEEEE. CDR3 DNA: TGTGCCAGCAGCCACGGACTGGCCTCCTACAATGAGCAGTTCTTC. It is translated as CASSHGLASYNEQFF.

This chain joins TRBV19 and TRBJ2-3; 14 nucleotides match TRBD2. The germline gives CDR1 LNHDA, CDR2 SQIVND (reference sequence). V gave up 5 bases and J gave up 3 bases; unmatched junction bases: 10. The CDR3 spans 18 residues. The CDR3 nucleotides read TGTGCCAGTAGTCCGACCGGGACTAGCGGGAGAGGAACAGATACGCAGTATTTT. This codes for CASSPTGTSGRGTDTQYF.

The chain is built from TRBV5-6 and TRBJ2-5, with D perhaps matching TRBD1 (6 bases). The CDR3 sequence is 11 residues long. V lost 3 bases and J lost 6, with 6 bases in between. Germline V CDR1 and CDR2: SGHDT, YYEEEE. In DNA, the CDR3 is TGTGCCAGCAGCTGGGGGCAGACCCAGTACTTC. It encodes CASSWGQTQYF. Full variable domain (rest looked up from reference TRBV5-6 and TRBJ2-5): DAGVTQSPTHLIKTRGQQVTLRCSPKSGHDTVSWYQQALGQGPQFIFQYYEEEERQRGNFPDRFSGHQFPNYSSELNVNALLLGDSALYLCASSWGQTQYFGPGTRLLVL.

The V and J genes are TRBV6-1 and TRBJ2-7; perhaps TRBD2 as D (5 bases). The V gene lost 5 bases and the J gene lost 12 bases, with 17 bases spanning the gap. The CDR3 consists of 12 residues. Germline V gene lookup returns CDR1 MNHNS and CDR2 SASEGT. The CDR3 DNA reads as TGTGCCAGCAGTTATAGGGCGCCTGAGGGGTACTTC. Its protein is CASSYRAPEGYF.

The chain couples TRBV19 to TRBJ2-2; D perhaps matches TRBD2 (6 bases). In germline, CDR1 is LNHDA, CDR2 SQIVND (reference sequence). V dropped 3 bases and J dropped 7 bases, with 12 bases sitting between them. The CDR3 sequence is 14 residues long. This CDR3 reads CASSIAGFNGELFF. In DNA, the CDR3 is TGTGCCAGTAGTATCGCGGGGTTTAACGGGGAGCTGTTTTTT.

J is TRBJ2-1 and V is TRBV5-1; tentatively, D is TRBD2 (6 bases). Trimming took 2 bases from V and 5 from J, leaving 17 bases between them. The germline V gene encodes CDR1 SGHRS and CDR2 YFSETQ. The CDR3 consists of 16 residues. The CDR3 reads CASSFGGPRVNNEQFF. The CDR3 coding sequence is TGCGCCAGCAGCTTCGGAGGGCCTCGAGTTAACAATGAGCAGTTCTTC.

The chain uses TRBV6-5 and TRBJ2-6; D unclear. The CDR3 covers 16 residues. CDR1 and CDR2 (germline): MNHEY, SVGAGI. Deletions cut 1 base from V and 2 bases from J, with 9 bases between. The CDR3 coding sequence is TGTGCCAGCAGTTACTTAGCAGAGGCTGGGGCCAACGTCCTGACTTTC. This gives the protein CASSYLAEAGANVLTF.

CDR3 DNA: TGTGCCAGCAGTTCAAATAGCGGGAGACGAGAGACCCAGTACTTC. Translating it yields CASSSNSGRRETQYF. This chain joins TRBV28 and TRBJ2-5; 9 bases are shared with TRBD2. The V and J ends lost 4 bases and 4 bases, in that order; junction bases with no gene match: 7. Germline V gene data show CDR1 as MDHEN and CDR2 as SYDVKM. This CDR3 contains 15 residues.

This sequence joins TRBV7-6 and TRBJ2-5; D is perhaps TRBD2 (7 bases). The CDR3 loop spans 16 amino acids. Germline CDR1 reads SGHVS; CDR2 reads FNYEAQ. V was shortened by 2 bases and J by 5 bases, with 18 bases between the two germline ends. The CDR3 reads CASSLSDRLGGETQYF. Here the CDR3 DNA reads TGTGCCAGCAGCTTATCTGACAGGCTGGGGGGGGAGACCCAGTACTTC.

This CDR3 is CASSYSTGFGTEAFF. The DNA of the CDR3 is TGTGCCAGCAGTTACTCTACAGGGTTCGGGACTGAAGCTTTCTTT. The chain employs TRBV6-5 and TRBJ1-1; possibly TRBD1 for D (6 bases). There are 15 residues in the CDR3. CDR1 and CDR2 (germline): MNHEY, SVGAGI. With 0 bases removed from V and 5 bases from J, the gap between germline ends came to 13 bases.

This clone was seen a handful of times. The chain links TRBV6-6 to TRBJ1-5; weak D call: TRBD1 (6 bases). V was cut by 6 bases and J by 0 bases, with 12 bases left in between. The CDR3 is 15 residues long. Germline V gene sequence: CDR1 MNHNY, CDR2 SVGAGI (reference sequence). CDR3 DNA sequence: TGTGCCAGCAGACCCGGACAGTATAGCAATCAGCCCCAGCATTTT. Protein: CASRPGQYSNQPQHF.

J is TRBJ2-3 and V is TRBV11-2; 7 positions agree with TRBD2. J gave up 2 bases and V 8 bases, and 7 bases lay outside the gene matches. The CDR3 runs to 14 residues. Per the germline V gene, CDR1 is SGHAT and CDR2 is FQNNGV. Here the CDR3 DNA reads TGTGCCAGCCTAGGCGGGAGAACCACAGATACGCAGTATTTT. Amino acid sequence: CASLGGRTTDTQYF.

The chain carries TRBV5-1 and TRBJ1-3, with TRBD1 matching over 7 bases. The CDR3 runs to 15 residues. V dropped 4 bases and J dropped 0; count of bases not matched to a gene: 4. Germline values: CDR1 SGHRS, CDR2 YFSETQ. This chain's CDR3 is CASSGGTVSGNTIYF. The CDR3, as DNA: TGCGCCAGCAGCGGGGGGACAGTCTCTGGAAACACCATATATTTT.

The chain uses TRBV27 and TRBJ1-1, with D possibly being TRBD1 (5 bases). The CDR3 length is 14 residues. Trimming cost V 0 bases and J 1 base, with 6 bases left between them. Germline values: CDR1 MNHEY, CDR2 SMNVEV (reference sequence). DNA of the CDR3: TGTGCCAGCAGTTTATCGGGGGGGAACACTGAAGCTTTCTTT. Protein: CASSLSGGNTEAFF.